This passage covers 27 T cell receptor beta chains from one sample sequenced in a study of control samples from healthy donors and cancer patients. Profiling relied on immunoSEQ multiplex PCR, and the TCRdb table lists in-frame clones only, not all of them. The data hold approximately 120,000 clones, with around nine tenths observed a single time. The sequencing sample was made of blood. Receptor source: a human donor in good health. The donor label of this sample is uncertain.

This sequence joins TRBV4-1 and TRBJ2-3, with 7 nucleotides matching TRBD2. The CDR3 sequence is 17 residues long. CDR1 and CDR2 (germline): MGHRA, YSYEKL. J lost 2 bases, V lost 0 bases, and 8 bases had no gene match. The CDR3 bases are TGCGCCAGCAGCCAAGATAGACTAGCTTCGACCACAGATACGCAGTATTTT. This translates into CASSQDRLASTTDTQYF.

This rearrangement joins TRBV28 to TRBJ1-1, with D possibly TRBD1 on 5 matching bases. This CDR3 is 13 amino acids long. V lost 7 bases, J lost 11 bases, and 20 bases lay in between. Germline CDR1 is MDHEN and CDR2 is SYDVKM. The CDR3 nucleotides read TGTGCCAGCACGAATGAGGGGCGAGGAGGGGCTTTCTTT. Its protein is CASTNEGRGGAFF.

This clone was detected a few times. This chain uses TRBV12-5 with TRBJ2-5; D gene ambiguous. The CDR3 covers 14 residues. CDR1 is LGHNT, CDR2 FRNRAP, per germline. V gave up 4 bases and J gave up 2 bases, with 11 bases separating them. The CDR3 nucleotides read TGTGCTAGTGGTTCTCGTCCGCTACAAGAGACCCAGTACTTC. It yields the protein CASGSRPLQETQYF.

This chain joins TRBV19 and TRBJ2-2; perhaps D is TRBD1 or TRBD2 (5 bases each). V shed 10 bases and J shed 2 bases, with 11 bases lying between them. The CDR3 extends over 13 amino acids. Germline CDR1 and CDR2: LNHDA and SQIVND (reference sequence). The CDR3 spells CAIWDVNTGELFF. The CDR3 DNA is TGTGCCATTTGGGACGTCAACACCGGGGAGCTGTTTTTT.

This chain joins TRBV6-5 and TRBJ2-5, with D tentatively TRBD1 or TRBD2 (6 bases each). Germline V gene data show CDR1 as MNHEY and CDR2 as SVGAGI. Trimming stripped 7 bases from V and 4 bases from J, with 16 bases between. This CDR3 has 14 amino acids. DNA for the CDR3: TGTGCCAGCACCCCAGGTGGGGGGCTAGAGACCCAGTACTTC. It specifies CASTPGGGLETQYF.

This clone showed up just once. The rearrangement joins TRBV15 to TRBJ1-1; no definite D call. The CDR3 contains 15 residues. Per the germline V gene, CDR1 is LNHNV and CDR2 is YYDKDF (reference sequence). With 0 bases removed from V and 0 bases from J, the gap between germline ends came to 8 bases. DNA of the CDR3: TGTGCCACCAGCAGAGATTTGGGGATGAACACTGAAGCTTTCTTT. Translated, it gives CATSRDLGMNTEAFF.

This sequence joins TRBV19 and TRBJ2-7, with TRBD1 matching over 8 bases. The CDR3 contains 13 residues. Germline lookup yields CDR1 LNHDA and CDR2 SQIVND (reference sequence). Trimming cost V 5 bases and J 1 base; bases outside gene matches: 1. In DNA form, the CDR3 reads TGTGCCAGTAGTGGGACAGGTTCCTACGAGCAGTACTTC. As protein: CASSGTGSYEQYF. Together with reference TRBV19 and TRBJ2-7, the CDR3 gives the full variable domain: DGGITQSPKYLFRKEGQNVTLSCEQNLNHDAMYWYRQDPGQGLRLIYYSQIVNDFQKGDIAEGYSVSREKKESFPLTVTSAQKNPTAFYLCASSGTGSYEQYFGPGTRLTVT.

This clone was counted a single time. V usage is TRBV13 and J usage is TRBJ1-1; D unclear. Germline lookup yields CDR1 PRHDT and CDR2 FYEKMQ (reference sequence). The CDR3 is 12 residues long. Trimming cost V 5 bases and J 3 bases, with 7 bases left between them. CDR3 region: CASSPRDTEAFF. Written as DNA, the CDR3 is TGTGCCAGCAGCCCCCGGGACACTGAAGCTTTCTTT. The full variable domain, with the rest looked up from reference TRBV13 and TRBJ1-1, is AAGVIQSPRHLIKEKRETATLKCYPIPRHDTVYWYQQGPGQDPQFLISFYEKMQSDKGSIPDRFSAQQFSDYHSELNMSSLELGDSALYFCASSPRDTEAFFGQGTRLTVV.

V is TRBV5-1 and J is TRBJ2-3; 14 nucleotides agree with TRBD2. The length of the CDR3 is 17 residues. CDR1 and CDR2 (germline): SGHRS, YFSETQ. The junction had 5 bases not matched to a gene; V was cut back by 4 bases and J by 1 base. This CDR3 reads CASSQGLAGGRTDTQYF. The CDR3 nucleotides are TGCGCCAGCAGCCAAGGACTAGCGGGGGGCCGCACAGATACGCAGTATTTT.

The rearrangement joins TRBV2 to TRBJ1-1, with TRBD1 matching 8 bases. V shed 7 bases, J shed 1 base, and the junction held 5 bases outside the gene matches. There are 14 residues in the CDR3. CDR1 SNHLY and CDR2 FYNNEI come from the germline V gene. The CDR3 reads CASKGQAKNTEAFF. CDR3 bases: TGTGCCAGCAAGGGACAGGCAAAGAACACTGAAGCTTTCTTT.

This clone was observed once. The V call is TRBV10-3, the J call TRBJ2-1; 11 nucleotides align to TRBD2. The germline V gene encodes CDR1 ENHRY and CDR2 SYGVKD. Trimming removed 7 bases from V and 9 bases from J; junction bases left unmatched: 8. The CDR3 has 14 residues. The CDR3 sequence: CAITGLAGGGEQFF. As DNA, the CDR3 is TGTGCCATCACAGGCCTAGCGGGGGGCGGTGAGCAGTTCTTC.

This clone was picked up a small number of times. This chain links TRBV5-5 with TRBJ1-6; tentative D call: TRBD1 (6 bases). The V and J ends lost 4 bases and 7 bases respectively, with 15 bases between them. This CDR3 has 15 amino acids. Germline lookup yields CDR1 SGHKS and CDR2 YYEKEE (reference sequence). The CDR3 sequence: CASSPRRQENSPLHF. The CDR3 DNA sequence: TGTGCCAGCAGCCCTCGGCGACAGGAGAATTCACCCCTCCACTTT.

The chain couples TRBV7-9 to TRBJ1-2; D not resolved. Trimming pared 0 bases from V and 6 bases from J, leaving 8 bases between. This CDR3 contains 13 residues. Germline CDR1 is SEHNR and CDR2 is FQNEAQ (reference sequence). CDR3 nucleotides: TGTGCCAGCAGCTTAGCTCCGGGTGATGGCTACACCTTC. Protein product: CASSLAPGDGYTF.

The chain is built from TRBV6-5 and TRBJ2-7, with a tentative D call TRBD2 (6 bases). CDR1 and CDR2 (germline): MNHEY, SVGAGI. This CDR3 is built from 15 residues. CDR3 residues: CVSIPIRPRGNEQYF. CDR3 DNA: TGTGTCTCAATTCCCATTAGGCCCCGGGGGAACGAGCAGTACTTC.

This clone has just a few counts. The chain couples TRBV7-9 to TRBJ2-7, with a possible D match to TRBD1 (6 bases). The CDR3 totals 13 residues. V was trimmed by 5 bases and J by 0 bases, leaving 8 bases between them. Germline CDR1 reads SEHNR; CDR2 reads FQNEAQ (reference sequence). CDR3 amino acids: CASSRQVSYEQYF. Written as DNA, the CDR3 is TGTGCCAGCAGCCGACAGGTCTCCTACGAGCAGTACTTC.

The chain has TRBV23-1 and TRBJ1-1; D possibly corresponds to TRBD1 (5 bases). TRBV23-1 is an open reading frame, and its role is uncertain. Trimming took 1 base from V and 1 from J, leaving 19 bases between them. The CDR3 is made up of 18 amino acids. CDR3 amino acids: CASSQWRREWRENTEAFF. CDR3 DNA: TGCGCCAGCAGTCAATGGCGCAGGGAATGGAGGGAGAACACTGAAGCTTTCTTT.

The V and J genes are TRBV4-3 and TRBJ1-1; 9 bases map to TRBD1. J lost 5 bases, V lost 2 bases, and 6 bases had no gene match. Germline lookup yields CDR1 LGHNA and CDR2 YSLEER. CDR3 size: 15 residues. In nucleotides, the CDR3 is TGCGCCAGCAGCCAAACGGGACAGGGAGGAACTGAAGCTTTCTTT. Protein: CASSQTGQGGTEAFF.

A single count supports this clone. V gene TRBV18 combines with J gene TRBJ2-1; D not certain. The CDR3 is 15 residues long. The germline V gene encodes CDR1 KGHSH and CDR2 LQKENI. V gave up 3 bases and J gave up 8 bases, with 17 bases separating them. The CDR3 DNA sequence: TGTGCCAGCTCACCGAGGCATGGGCCTTTGGATGAGCAGTTCTTC. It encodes CASSPRHGPLDEQFF.

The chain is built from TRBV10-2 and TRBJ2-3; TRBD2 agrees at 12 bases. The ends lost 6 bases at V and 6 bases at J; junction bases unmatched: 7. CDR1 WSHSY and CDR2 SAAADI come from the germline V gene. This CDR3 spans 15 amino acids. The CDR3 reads CASRASGGARDTQYF. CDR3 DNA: TGCGCCAGCAGAGCTAGCGGGGGGGCCCGGGATACGCAGTATTTT.

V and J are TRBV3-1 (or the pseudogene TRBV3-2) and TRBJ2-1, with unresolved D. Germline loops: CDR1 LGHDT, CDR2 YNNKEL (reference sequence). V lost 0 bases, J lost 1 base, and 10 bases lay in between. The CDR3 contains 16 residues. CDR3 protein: CASSQDGSWSYNEQFF. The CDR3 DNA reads TGTGCCAGCAGCCAAGACGGCTCGTGGTCCTACAATGAGCAGTTCTTC.

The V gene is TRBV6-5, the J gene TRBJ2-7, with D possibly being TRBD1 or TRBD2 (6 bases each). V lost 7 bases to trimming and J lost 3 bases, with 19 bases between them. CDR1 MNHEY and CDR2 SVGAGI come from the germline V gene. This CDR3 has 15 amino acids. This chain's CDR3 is CASKVGSEGGYEQYF. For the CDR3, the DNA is TGTGCCAGCAAGGTTGGGAGCGAGGGGGGCTACGAGCAGTACTTC.

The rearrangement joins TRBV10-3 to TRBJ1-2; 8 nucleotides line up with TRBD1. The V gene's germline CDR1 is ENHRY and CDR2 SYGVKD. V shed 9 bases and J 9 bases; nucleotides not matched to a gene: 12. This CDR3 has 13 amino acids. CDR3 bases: TGTGCCATTCGGACAGGGAGCCTCGGTAGCTACACCTTC. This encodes CAIRTGSLGSYTF.

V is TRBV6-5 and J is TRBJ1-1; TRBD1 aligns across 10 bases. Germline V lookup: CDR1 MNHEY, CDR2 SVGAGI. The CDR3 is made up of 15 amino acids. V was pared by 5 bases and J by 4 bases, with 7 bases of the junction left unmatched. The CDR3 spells CASSNRDRGGTEAFF. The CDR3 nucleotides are TGTGCCAGCAGTAATCGGGACAGGGGCGGCACTGAAGCTTTCTTT.

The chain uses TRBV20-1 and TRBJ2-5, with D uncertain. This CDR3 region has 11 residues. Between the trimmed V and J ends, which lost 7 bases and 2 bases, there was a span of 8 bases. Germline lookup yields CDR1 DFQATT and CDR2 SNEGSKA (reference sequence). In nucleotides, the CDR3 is TGCAGTGGTGGCCTGCAAGAGACCCAGTACTTC. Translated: CSGGLQETQYF.

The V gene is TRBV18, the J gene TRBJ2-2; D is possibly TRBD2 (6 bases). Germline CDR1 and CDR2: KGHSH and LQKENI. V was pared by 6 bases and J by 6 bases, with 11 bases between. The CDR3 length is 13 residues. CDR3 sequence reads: CASSLGLSGELFF. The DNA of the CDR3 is TGTGCCAGCTCGCTGGGACTGTCCGGGGAGCTGTTTTTT.

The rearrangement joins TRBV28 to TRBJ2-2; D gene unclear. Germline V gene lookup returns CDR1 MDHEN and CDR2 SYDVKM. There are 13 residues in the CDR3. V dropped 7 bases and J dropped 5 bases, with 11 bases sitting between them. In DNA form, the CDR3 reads TGTGCCAGCATGGGATTTGGGACCGGGGAGCTGTTTTTT. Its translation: CASMGFGTGELFF.

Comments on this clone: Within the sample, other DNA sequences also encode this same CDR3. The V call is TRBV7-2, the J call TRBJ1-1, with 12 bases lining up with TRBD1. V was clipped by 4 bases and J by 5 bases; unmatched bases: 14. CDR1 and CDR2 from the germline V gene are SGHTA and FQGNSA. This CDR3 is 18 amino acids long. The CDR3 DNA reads TGTGCCAGCAGCTCACCGCTGGGGACAGGGGGCGCGAGTACTGAAGCTTTCTTT. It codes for CASSSPLGTGGASTEAFF.